The 27 T cell receptor beta chains given below trace back to one sample, sequenced in a study of cytomegalovirus exposure and HLA in healthy donors. The PCR contained 60 Vbeta and 13 Jbeta primers. Assay used: immunoSEQ multiplex PCR; TCRdb lists only in-frame clones, some missing. The sample includes under 150,000 clones, about 61% of them seen just once. The sequenced sample was PBMCs. The receptors here all came from a woman in her thirties or forties in good health and CMV-seronegative.

This chain joins TRBV20-1 and TRBJ1-1; D gene unclear. Germline values: CDR1 DFQATT, CDR2 SNEGSKA (reference sequence). The V and J ends lost 3 bases and 5 bases respectively, with 7 bases between them. The CDR3 totals 11 residues. The CDR3 DNA follows: TGCAGTGCTAGCCCCGCGACTGAAGCTTTCTTT. Translated, it gives CSASPATEAFF.

This clone was observed a handful of times. The V call is TRBV6-5, the J call TRBJ2-4, with 8 nucleotides matching TRBD1. Germline CDR1 MNHEY, CDR2 SVGAGI. The CDR3 is 14 residues long. V lost 10 bases and J lost 6; bases outside the gene matches: 11. The CDR3 loop reads CATKTGGRGNIQYF. DNA of the CDR3: TGTGCCACCAAAACAGGGGGTAGGGGAAACATTCAGTACTTC.

The chain couples TRBV6-5 to TRBJ1-3, with 8 bases that match TRBD1. Germline V gene sequence: CDR1 MNHEY, CDR2 SVGAGI. This CDR3 contains 14 residues. Trimming cost V 5 bases and J 7 bases; bases outside gene matches: 7. The CDR3 region has the DNA TGTGCCAGCAGTCGCGGGACAGGTTCGAACACCATATATTTT. This translates into CASSRGTGSNTIYF.

The chain joins TRBV27 to TRBJ1-2, with 9 positions matching TRBD1. Per the germline V gene, CDR1 is MNHEY and CDR2 is SMNVEV (reference sequence). This CDR3 is 15 amino acids long. The J segment lost 8 bases and the V segment lost 4 bases, leaving 11 bases of the junction unmatched. The CDR3 DNA is TGTGCCAGCAGTTCGGACAGGGGCAGGATCCGGGGCTACACCTTC. Protein: CASSSDRGRIRGYTF.

The J gene is TRBJ2-7, the V gene TRBV13, with D possibly matching TRBD2 (6 bases). There are 15 residues in the CDR3. V lost 5 bases and J 3 bases, leaving 17 bases between the germline ends. Germline-derived CDR1 and CDR2 are PRHDT and FYEKMQ (reference sequence). This CDR3 is CASSTDRPGDYEQYF. CDR3 sequence (DNA): TGTGCCAGCAGCACCGACAGACCGGGGGACTACGAGCAGTACTTC.

V and J are TRBV28 and TRBJ2-1; TRBD2 is a possible D gene (6 bases). Looked up from germline, CDR1 is MDHEN and CDR2 is SYDVKM. Trimming removed 5 bases from V and 7 bases from J, with 21 bases in between. This CDR3 contains 16 residues. In DNA form, the CDR3 reads TGTGCCAGCAGTCCAGTACGGGAGCTAGGATGGAATGAGCAGTTCTTC. It codes for CASSPVRELGWNEQFF.

The sample holds a few counts of this clone. This chain connects TRBV4-3 to TRBJ2-7; maybe TRBD2 (6 bases). The CDR3 covers 16 residues. V was clipped by 0 bases and J by 2 bases, with 14 bases between them. Germline V CDR1 and CDR2: LGHNA, YSLEER. The DNA of the CDR3 is TGCGCCAGCAGCCAAGACCCTCTCCGCGGGACCTACGAGCAGTACTTC. Protein sequence: CASSQDPLRGTYEQYF.

The rearrangement joins TRBV4-1 to TRBJ2-7; D remains ambiguous. Trimming left V 3 bases short and J 1 base short, with 7 bases between. The CDR3 has 13 residues. The germline V gene has CDR1 MGHRA and CDR2 YSYEKL. CDR3 protein: CASSHGLSYEQYF. The CDR3 coding sequence is TGCGCCAGCAGCCACGGGTTGTCCTACGAGCAGTACTTC.

The sample holds a few counts of this clone. V gene TRBV5-1 combines with J gene TRBJ2-5; TRBD2 aligns across 9 bases. V shed 5 bases, J shed 4 bases, and the junction held 12 bases outside the gene matches. The germline V gene encodes CDR1 SGHRS and CDR2 YFSETQ. The CDR3 totals 16 residues. The CDR3 bases are TGCGCCAGCAGAGGGATCCTAGCGGGGAGGGGAGAGACCCAGTACTTC. Translated: CASRGILAGRGETQYF.

V and J are TRBV7-2 and TRBJ2-3; 9 nucleotides match TRBD2. With 1 base clipped from V and 2 bases from J, the junction kept 7 bases outside the gene matches. The germline V gene has CDR1 SGHTA and CDR2 FQGNSA. The CDR3 extends over 17 amino acids. As DNA, the CDR3 is TGTGCCAGCAGCTTAGTATTTAGCGGGGGAATCACAGATACGCAGTATTTT. It yields the protein CASSLVFSGGITDTQYF.

A few counts support this clone. This chain uses TRBV2 with TRBJ1-6; D not certain. Germline CDR1 SNHLY, CDR2 FYNNEI. This CDR3 contains 13 residues. Deletions cut 10 bases from V and 8 bases from J, with 15 bases between. CDR3 amino acids: CATTGYGYSPLHF. The CDR3 DNA follows: TGTGCCACAACGGGTTACGGCTATTCACCCCTCCACTTT.

The V gene is TRBV13, the J gene TRBJ1-1, with D possibly matching TRBD1 (5 bases). Germline assignment: CDR1 PRHDT and CDR2 FYEKMQ (reference sequence). The CDR3 covers 11 residues. The V and J ends lost 6 bases and 7 bases respectively, with 9 bases between them. The CDR3 is CASRIGVEAFF. DNA for the CDR3: TGTGCCAGCAGAATAGGGGTTGAAGCTTTCTTT.

The CDR3 coding sequence is TGTGCCAGCAGCCCCCCGAGTGGAGGTGAAGCTTTCTTT. The encoded protein is CASSPPSGGEAFF. The rearrangement joins TRBV5-6 to TRBJ1-1; D is uncertain. Germline V gives CDR1 SGHDT, CDR2 YYEEEE. The CDR3 is 13 residues long. V lost 4 bases and J lost 7, with 14 bases in between.

This clone was seen more than once but under ten times. The chain carries TRBV5-1 and TRBJ2-3; TRBD1 is a possible D gene (6 bases). CDR1 SGHRS and CDR2 YFSETQ come from the germline V gene. The germline V and J ends were trimmed by 7 bases and 0 bases, with 12 bases remaining between them. The CDR3 is made up of 14 amino acids. CDR3: CASDIDRSTDTQYF. The CDR3 coding sequence is TGCGCCAGCGACATCGACAGGAGCACAGATACGCAGTATTTT.

V usage is TRBV27 and J usage is TRBJ1-5; unclear D gene. Germline CDR1 MNHEY, CDR2 SMNVEV (reference sequence). Trimming shortened V by 5 bases and J by 0 bases, and 8 bases separated the two germline ends. The CDR3 runs 14 residues. The CDR3 DNA reads as TGTGCCAGCAGTGGTACAAATAGCAATCAGCCCCAGCATTTT. It yields the protein CASSGTNSNQPQHF.

This clone was seen only a few times. V and J are TRBV5-8 and TRBJ1-5; 7 bases fit TRBD1. V shed 7 bases and J 6 bases; nucleotides not matched to a gene: 10. Germline V gene sequence: CDR1 SGHTS, CDR2 YDEGEE. The CDR3 length is 14 residues. CDR3 sequence (DNA): TGTGCCAGCCCACCCGACAGGGTAGCTCAGCCCCAGCATTTT. Its protein product is CASPPDRVAQPQHF. Full variable domain (missing parts from reference TRBV5-8 and TRBJ1-5): EAGVTQSPTHLIKTRGQQATLRCSPISGHTSVYWYQQALGLGLQFLLWYDEGEERNRGNFPPRFSGRQFPNYSSELNVNALELEDSALYLCASPPDRVAQPQHFGDGTRLSIL.

The V gene is TRBV6-5, the J gene TRBJ2-7; 8 bases align to TRBD2. V was pared by 6 bases and J by 5 bases, with 9 bases of the junction left unmatched. The CDR3 consists of 14 residues. Germline CDR1 MNHEY, CDR2 SVGAGI. The CDR3 spells CASSPRGGKNEQYF. The CDR3 region has the DNA TGTGCCAGCAGCCCTCGGGGGGGGAAAAACGAGCAGTACTTC.

This chain links TRBV5-1 with TRBJ1-5, with a tentative D call TRBD1 (6 bases). The germline CDR1 and CDR2 sequences are SGHRS and YFSETQ. V shed 0 bases and J shed 6 bases, with 16 bases lying between them. The CDR3 extends over 16 amino acids. The CDR3 region is CASSLGAGVEGQPQHF. The DNA of the CDR3 is TGCGCCAGCAGCTTGGGGGCAGGGGTTGAGGGTCAGCCCCAGCATTTT.

The V call is TRBV4-1, the J call TRBJ2-2; 11 nucleotides line up with TRBD2. Trimming removed 0 bases from V and 6 bases from J; junction bases left unmatched: 6. The CDR3 extends over 17 amino acids. Germline V gene lookup returns CDR1 MGHRA and CDR2 YSYEKL. The CDR3 region has the DNA TGCGCCAGCAGCCAAGAAGGACTAGCGGGCTTGGCCGGGGAGCTGTTTTTT. This gives the protein CASSQEGLAGLAGELFF.

In this sample, this clone turned up a few times. The chain uses TRBV28 and TRBJ1-5, with D perhaps TRBD1 (6 bases). The germline V and J ends were trimmed by 7 bases and 8 bases, with 27 bases remaining between them. CDR1 and CDR2 from the germline V gene are MDHEN and SYDVKM. This CDR3 region has 17 residues. CDR3 sequence (DNA): TGTGCCAGCATACTTGGGGGGGGGCGAGGGCCGTGGGAGCCCCAGCATTTT. Its protein is CASILGGGRGPWEPQHF.

The chain employs TRBV5-1 and TRBJ2-7, with 8 bases fitting TRBD2. V dropped 3 bases and J dropped 3; count of bases not matched to a gene: 5. The CDR3 extends over 14 amino acids. The germline gives CDR1 SGHRS, CDR2 YFSETQ. The CDR3: CASSSGLAGYEQYF. Here the CDR3 DNA reads TGCGCCAGCAGCTCCGGACTAGCTGGCTACGAGCAGTACTTC. Based on the CDR3 plus reference TRBV5-1 and TRBJ2-7, the full variable domain is KAGVTQTPRYLIKTRGQQVTLSCSPISGHRSVSWYQQTPGQGLQFLFEYFSETQRNKGNFPGRFSGRQFSNSRSEMNVSTLELGDSALYLCASSSGLAGYEQYFGPGTRLTVT.

V and J are TRBV30 and TRBJ2-7; D possibly corresponds to TRBD1 (6 bases). The CDR3 is 13 amino acids. The V and J ends lost 1 base and 5 bases respectively, with 12 bases between them. From germline, CDR1 is GTSNPN and CDR2 SVGIG (reference sequence). The CDR3 protein is CAWSEGGIHEQYF. Here the CDR3 DNA reads TGTGCCTGGAGTGAAGGGGGAATCCACGAGCAGTACTTC.

The V and J genes are TRBV6-5 and TRBJ2-6; TRBD2 matches at 10 bases. The junction had 1 base not matched to a gene; V was cut back by 6 bases and J by 2 bases. Germline V lookup: CDR1 MNHEY, CDR2 SVGAGI. The CDR3 totals 15 residues. CDR3 region: CASRSGGAGANVLTF. DNA for the CDR3: TGTGCCAGCAGGAGCGGGGGGGCTGGGGCCAACGTCCTGACTTTC.

V is TRBV6-5 and J is TRBJ2-7; TRBD2 matches at 7 bases. With 6 bases clipped from V and 7 bases from J, the junction kept 3 bases outside the gene matches. CDR3 length: 11 amino acids. Germline V lookup: CDR1 MNHEY, CDR2 SVGAGI. As DNA, the CDR3 is TGTGCCAGCAGCGTGGGGGGGGAGCAGTACTTC. This codes for CASSVGGEQYF.

This clone was seen only a few times. The rearrangement links TRBV19 to TRBJ1-3, with 10 bases that match TRBD1. Trimming took 9 bases from V and 3 from J; bases not matched to a gene: 11. Per germline, CDR1 LNHDA and CDR2 SQIVND (reference sequence). This CDR3 spans 16 amino acids. The CDR3 region has the DNA TGTGCCAGCTACTCGTCGGGACAGGGGAGTGGAAACACCATATATTTT. Translation gives CASYSSGQGSGNTIYF.

This clone appeared a few times. The chain carries TRBV7-2 and TRBJ1-3, with unresolved D. The ends were cut back, 5 bases at V and 0 bases at J, with 8 bases in the middle. Germline values: CDR1 SGHTA, CDR2 FQGNSA. This CDR3 has 14 amino acids. CDR3 nucleotide sequence: TGTGCCAGCAGCGCAGTTGTCTCTGGAAACACCATATATTTT. Residues: CASSAVVSGNTIYF.

This clone was counted only a few times. This chain uses TRBV11-2 with TRBJ1-2, with no clear D. Germline V CDR1 and CDR2: SGHAT, FQNNGV. V lost 5 bases to trimming and J lost 8 bases, with 12 bases between them. The CDR3 is 12 amino acids. CDR3: CASSRRQRGYTF. CDR3 sequence (DNA): TGTGCCAGCAGCCGACGGCAGAGGGGCTACACCTTC.